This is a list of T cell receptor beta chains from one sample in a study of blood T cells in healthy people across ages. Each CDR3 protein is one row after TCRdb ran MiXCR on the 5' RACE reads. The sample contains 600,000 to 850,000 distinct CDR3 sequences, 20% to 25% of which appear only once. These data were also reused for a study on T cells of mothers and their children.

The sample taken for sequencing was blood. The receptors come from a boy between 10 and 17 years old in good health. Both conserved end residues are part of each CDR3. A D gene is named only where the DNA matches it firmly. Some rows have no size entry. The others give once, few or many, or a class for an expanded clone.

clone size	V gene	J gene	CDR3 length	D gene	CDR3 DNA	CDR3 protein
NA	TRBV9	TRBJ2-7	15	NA	TGTGCCAGCAGCGTGGACGGGAGTTTGATTTACGAGCAGTACTTC	CASSVDGSLIYEQYF
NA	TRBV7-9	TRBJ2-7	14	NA	TGTGCCAGCAGCTTAGCTAATCGGGAGTACGAGCAGTACTTC	CASSLANREYEQYF
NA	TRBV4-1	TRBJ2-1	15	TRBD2	TGCGCCAGCAGCCTCGGGACTAGCGTCTACAATGAGCAGTTCTTC	CASSLGTSVYNEQFF
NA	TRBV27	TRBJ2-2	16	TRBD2	TGTGCCAGCAGGCCCCTAAGCGGGAGACGGACCGGGGAGCTGTTTTTT	CASRPLSGRRTGELFF
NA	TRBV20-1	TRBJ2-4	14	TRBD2	TGCAGTGCTTTCCTAGCGGGAGCAGCCCACATTCAGTACTTC	CSAFLAGAAHIQYF
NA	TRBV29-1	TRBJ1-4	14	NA	TGCAGCGTTGAAGACTCTGCTTGGGGGGAAAAACTGTTTTTT	CSVEDSAWGEKLFF
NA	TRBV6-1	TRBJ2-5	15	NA	TGTGCCAGCAGTGAAAGAAAAAGGGGGCAAGAGACCCAGTACTTC	CASSERKRGQETQYF
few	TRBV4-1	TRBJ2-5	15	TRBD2	TGCGCCAGCAGCCTCCTTGCGGGAGAATACAATGAGCAGTCCTTC	CASSLLAGEYNEQSF
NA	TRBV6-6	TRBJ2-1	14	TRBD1	TGTGCCAGTATACCGGGACAGATTAACCATGAGCAGTTCTTC	CASIPGQINHEQFF
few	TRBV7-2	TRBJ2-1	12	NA	TGTGCCAGCAGCTCCTTTACCAATGAGCAGTTCTTC	CASSSFTNEQFF
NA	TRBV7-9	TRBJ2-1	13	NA	TGTGCCAGTAGGCAGGCTCACTACAATGAGCAGTTCTTC	CASRQAHYNEQFF
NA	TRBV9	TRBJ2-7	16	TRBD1	TGTGCCAGCAGCGTAAAATCGACAGGGAGCTCCTACGAGCAGTACTTC	CASSVKSTGSSYEQYF
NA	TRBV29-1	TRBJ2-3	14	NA	TGCAGCGTTTTTCGTGGATCTCGCACAGATACGCAGTATTTT	CSVFRGSRTDTQYF
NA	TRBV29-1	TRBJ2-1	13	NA	TGCAGCGCTCTCGTTTGGGAGTCCGATGAGCAGTTCTTC	CSALVWESDEQFF
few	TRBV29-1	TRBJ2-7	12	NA	TGCAGCGTTGAACTTAGCCCCTACGAGCAGTACTTC	CSVELSPYEQYF
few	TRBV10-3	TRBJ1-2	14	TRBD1	TGTGCCATACCGGGACAGGGGGCTAACTATGGCTACACCTTC	CAIPGQGANYGYTF
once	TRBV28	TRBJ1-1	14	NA	TGTGCCAGCAGTCCCAGGGTGGTGAACACTGAAGCTTTCTTT	CASSPRVVNTEAFF
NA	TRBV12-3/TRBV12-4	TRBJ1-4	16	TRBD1	TGTGCCAGCAGTTTAGGGGGGACAGGGTCGGGTGAAAAACTGTTTTTT	CASSLGGTGSGEKLFF
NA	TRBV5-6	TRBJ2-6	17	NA	TGTGCCAGCAGCAACCAAATATCTGTCGCTGGGGCCAACGTCCTGACTTTC	CASSNQISVAGANVLTF
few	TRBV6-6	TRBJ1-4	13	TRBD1	TGTGCCAGCTTAGGACAGGGCGGAGAAAAACTGTTTTTT	CASLGQGGEKLFF
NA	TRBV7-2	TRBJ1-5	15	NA	TGTGCCAGCAGCCCTGACAGTGGGATATATCAGCCCCAGCATTTT	CASSPDSGIYQPQHF
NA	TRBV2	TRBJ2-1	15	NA	TGTGCCAGCAGTGAACTTGCGGGGGCCGTCAATGAGCAGTTCTTC	CASSELAGAVNEQFF
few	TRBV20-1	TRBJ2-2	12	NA	TGCAGTGCTAGAAAGGAGACCGGGGAGCTGTTTTTT	CSARKETGELFF
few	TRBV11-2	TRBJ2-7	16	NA	TGTGCCAGCAGCCCACCGGGGGTTGCGGGCCTCTACGAGCAGTACTTC	CASSPPGVAGLYEQYF
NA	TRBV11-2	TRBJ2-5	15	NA	TGTGCCAGCAGCCCGTTCCCAGCGGCAGGAGAGACCCAGTACTTC	CASSPFPAAGETQYF
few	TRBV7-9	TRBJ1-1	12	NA	TGTGCCAGCAGCTGGGGGACACCAGAAGCTTTCTTT	CASSWGTPEAFF
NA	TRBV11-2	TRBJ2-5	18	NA	TGTGCCAGCAGCTTAGTATATAGGGTCGCCAGGGCCCAAGAGACCCAGTACTTC	CASSLVYRVARAQETQYF
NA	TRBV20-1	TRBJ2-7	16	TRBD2	TGCAGTGCTAGAGATTGGGTAGCGGGGGGTTCCTACGAGCAGTACTTC	CSARDWVAGGSYEQYF
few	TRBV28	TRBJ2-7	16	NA	TGTGCCAGCAGTCCCTCGGGTTTGGAATCCCTCTACGAGCAGTACTTC	CASSPSGLESLYEQYF
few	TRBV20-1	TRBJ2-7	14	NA	TGCAGTGCTAGATCCGGTCTTAGCGGATACGAGCAGTACTTC	CSARSGLSGYEQYF
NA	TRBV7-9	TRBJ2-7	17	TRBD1	TGTGCCAGCAGCTCTCTTGGGGGACAGGCGAACTCCTACGAGCAGTACTTC	CASSSLGGQANSYEQYF
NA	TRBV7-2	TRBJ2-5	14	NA	TGTGCCAGCAGCTTATCGGAGAGATGGGAGACCCAGTACTTC	CASSLSERWETQYF
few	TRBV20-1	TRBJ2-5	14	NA	TGCAGTGCTAGGGGGTTTGGAGGGGGAGAGACCCAGTACTTC	CSARGFGGGETQYF
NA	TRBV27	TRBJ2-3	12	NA	TGTGCCAGCAGCGAAACTTCAGATACGCAGTATTTT	CASSETSDTQYF
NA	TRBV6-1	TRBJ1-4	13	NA	TGTGCCAGCAGTGTCCGGTCTTATGAAAAACTGTTTTTT	CASSVRSYEKLFF
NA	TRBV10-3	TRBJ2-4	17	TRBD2	TGTGCCATCAGTGAGTCGGTGCAGCGGGAGAACAAAAACATTCAGTACTTC	CAISESVQRENKNIQYF
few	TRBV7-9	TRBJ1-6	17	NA	TGTGCCAGCAGCGTCGACAGTTCTGGTTCCTATAATTCACCCCTCCACTTT	CASSVDSSGSYNSPLHF
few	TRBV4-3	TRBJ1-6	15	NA	TGCGCCAACAGCCAAGACCGTTACTATAATTCACCCCTCCACTTT	CANSQDRYYNSPLHF
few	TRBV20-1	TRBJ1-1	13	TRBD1	TGCAGTGCTTACAGGGGAGAGTACACTGAAGCTTTCTTT	CSAYRGEYTEAFF
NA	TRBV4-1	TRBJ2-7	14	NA	TGCGCCAGCAGCCGGGTAGGTGATTGGATCCAGCAGTACTTC	CASSRVGDWIQQYF
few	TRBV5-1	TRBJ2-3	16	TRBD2	TGCGCCAGCAGCTTGACTAGCGGGGGGTCCACAGATACGCAGTATTTT	CASSLTSGGSTDTQYF
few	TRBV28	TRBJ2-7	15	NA	TGTGCCAGCATCTTAGGAGCTGGGGGCACCTACGAGCAGTACTTC	CASILGAGGTYEQYF
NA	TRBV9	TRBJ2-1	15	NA	TGTGCCAGCAGCGACCAGGGGGATGCGGGGGGTGAGCAGTTCTTC	CASSDQGDAGGEQFF
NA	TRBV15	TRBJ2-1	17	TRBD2	TGTGCCACCAGCAGTCCCAGGACTAGCGGGATACGGAGTGAGCAGTTCTTC	CATSSPRTSGIRSEQFF
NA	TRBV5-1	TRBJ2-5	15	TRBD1	TGCGCCAGCAGCTCGGACAGGGGGCTTAGGGAGACCCAGTACTTC	CASSSDRGLRETQYF
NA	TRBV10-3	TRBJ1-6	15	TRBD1	TGTGCCATCAGTGCGGGACAGATTGATAATTCACCCCTCCACTTT	CAISAGQIDNSPLHF